This T cell receptor (beta chain) originates from a study of OX40 agonist ivuxolimab in advanced cancers. Describing the broader study: Ivuxolimab was an agonistic, fully human IgG2 monoclonal antibody directed against OX40 (CD134), a costimulatory receptor. A male proportion of 70% to 90% and a mean age of about 60 years, ranging from about 23 to 90, were recorded for the dose-escalation cohort. Partial responses occurred in three dose-escalation patients, of whom one had hepatocellular carcinoma and two had cutaneous melanoma. Intravenous ivuxolimab was administered to patients every 2 weeks at six dose levels: 0.01, 0.1, 0.3, 1.5, 3 and 10 mg/kg. Of the roughly 51 dose-escalation patients, hepatocellular carcinoma was present in approximately 20, melanoma in roughly 15, renal cell carcinoma in 9 and head and neck cancer in 9. The point of sequencing TCRbeta in the periphery was to test whether ivuxolimab changed TCR sequence diversity and drove clonal T-cell expansion. The paper reports the monotherapy dose-escalation portion (N of about 52 patients) of the phase I ivuxolimab trial. Patients were allowed to have had prior anti-PD-1, anti-PD-L1 or anti-CTLA-4 therapy, and about 40% of the dose-escalation patients had been treated with checkpoint inhibitors.

The germline V gene supplies CDR1 SGHRS and CDR2 YFSETQ. Inclusive of the bounding cysteine and phenylalanine, the CDR3 is 15 residues long. Only the CDR3 portion is preserved as DNA: 45 bases, with reading frame beginning at the first base. V is pruned by 4 bases and J by 3 bases, leaving 5 bases of the junction without a gene match. The study at large found these results: In partial responders in the 0.1-3.0 mg/kg groups, normalized peripheral clonal expansion was found to be among the lowest, especially among CD8+ T cells. At doses of 0.1 to 3.0 mg/kg, clonal expansion of both CD4+ and CD8+ T cells in blood was seen between baseline and week 6. After ivuxolimab, more expanded clones were found on average in CD8+ T cells than in CD4+ T cells. The antigen specificity of the clonally expanded peripheral T cells was not determined. Low levels of normalized T-cell clonal expansion were also shown by some nonresponding patients.

This clone was detected only once. The specificity of this receptor is unknown. No much larger clone is present one base from it, and per-base qualities are unavailable. The trial excluded patients who had a history of autoimmune disease or were on systemic immunosuppression. In every dose cohort, peripheral blood was drawn for TCR sequencing at baseline, cycle 4 day 1, and cycle 7 day 1. Samples were obtained from an open-label, multicenter, first-in-human phase I dose-escalation trial of ivuxolimab. Adults with locally advanced or metastatic head and neck squamous cell, hepatocellular, melanoma or renal cell carcinoma were enrolled in the trial. Before TCR sequencing, CD4+ T cells and CD8+ T cells were sorted from peripheral blood as separate populations. Genomic DNA was extracted from sorted cells for sequencing of the TCRbeta CDR3 region. The immunoSEQ Assay was used for sequencing of TCRbeta CDR3 regions. In TCRdb, the immuneACCESS table is reduced to in-frame sequences with V and J assigned. These tables do not hold every clone; where another copy was compared, an unresolved V gene accounts for under half, and the others remain unexplained. This sample has 70,000 to 80,000 clones in its table, and 75% to 90% of those were observed once. The ten largest make up approximately 1.3% of the sample.

Source: CD4+ or CD8+ T cells sorted from blood, taken in a trial of the OX40 agonist ivuxolimab. The source of this sequence is an adult with an advanced solid tumor such as melanoma, head and neck, liver or kidney cancer. The sequence joins TRBV5-1 to TRBJ2-1, and 9 junction bases match TRBD2. The CDR3: CASSISGGVYNEQFF. In nucleotide form, the sequence is TGCGCCAGCAGCATTAGCGGGGGAGTCTACAATGAGCAGTTCTTC.